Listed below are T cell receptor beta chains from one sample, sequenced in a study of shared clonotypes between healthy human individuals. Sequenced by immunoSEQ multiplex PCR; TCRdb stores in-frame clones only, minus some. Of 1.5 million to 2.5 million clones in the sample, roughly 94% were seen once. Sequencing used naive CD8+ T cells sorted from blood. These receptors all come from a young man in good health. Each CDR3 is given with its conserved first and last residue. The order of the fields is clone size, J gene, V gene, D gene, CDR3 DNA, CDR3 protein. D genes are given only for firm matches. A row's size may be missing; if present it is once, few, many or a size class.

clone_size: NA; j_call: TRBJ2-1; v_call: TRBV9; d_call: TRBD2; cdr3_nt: TGTGCCAGCAGCCCCGGGACTAGCGGGAACCACAATGAGCAGTTCTTC; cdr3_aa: CASSPGTSGNHNEQFF
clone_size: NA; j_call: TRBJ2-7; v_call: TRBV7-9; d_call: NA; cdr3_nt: TGTGCCAGCAGCTCGCCCTCCCCAGTGAGACCCTACGAGCAGTACTTC; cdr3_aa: CASSSPSPVRPYEQYF
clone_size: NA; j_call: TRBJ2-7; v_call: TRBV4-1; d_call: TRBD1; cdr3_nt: TGCGCCAGCAGCCCTCGGACAGGGGATACCGAGCAGTACTTC; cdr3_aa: CASSPRTGDTEQYF
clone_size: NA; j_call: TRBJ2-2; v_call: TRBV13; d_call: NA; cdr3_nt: TGTGCCACCCGGACTAACGAGAACACCGGGGAGCTGTTTTTT; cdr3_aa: CATRTNENTGELFF
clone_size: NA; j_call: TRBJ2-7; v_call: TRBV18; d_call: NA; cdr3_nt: TGTGCCAGCTCACCGACCGGGCTCGATTACGAGCAGTACTTC; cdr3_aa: CASSPTGLDYEQYF
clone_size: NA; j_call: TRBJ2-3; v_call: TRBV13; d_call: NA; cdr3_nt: TGTGCCAGCAGCTTCCCAAAGGATACGCAGTATTTT; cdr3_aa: CASSFPKDTQYF
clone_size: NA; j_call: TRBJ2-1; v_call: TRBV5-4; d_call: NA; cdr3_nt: TGTGCCAGCAGCTTGTCGATCTACAATGAGCAGTTCTTC; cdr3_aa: CASSLSIYNEQFF
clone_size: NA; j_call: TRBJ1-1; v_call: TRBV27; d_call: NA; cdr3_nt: TGTGCCAGCAGGGACGGGATGAACACTGAAGCTTTCTTT; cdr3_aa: CASRDGMNTEAFF
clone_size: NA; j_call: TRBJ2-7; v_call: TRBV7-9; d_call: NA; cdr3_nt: TGTGCCAGCAGCTTATTCAGGGGAGCCCACTACGAGCAGTACTTC; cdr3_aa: CASSLFRGAHYEQYF
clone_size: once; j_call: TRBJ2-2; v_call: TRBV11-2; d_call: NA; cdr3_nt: TGTGCCAGCAGCCTACGCCTGGGGGAATCCGGGGAGCTGTTTTTT; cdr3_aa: CASSLRLGESGELFF
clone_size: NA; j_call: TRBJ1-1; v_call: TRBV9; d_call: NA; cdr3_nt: TGTGCCACTACCCCGGGTAAGGGAGCTGAAGCTTTCTTT; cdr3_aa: CATTPGKGAEAFF
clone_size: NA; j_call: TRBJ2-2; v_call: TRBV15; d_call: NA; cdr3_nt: TGTGCCACCAGCAGAGATGCGATCCGCTCCGGGGCCGGGGAGCTGTTTTTT; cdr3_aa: CATSRDAIRSGAGELFF
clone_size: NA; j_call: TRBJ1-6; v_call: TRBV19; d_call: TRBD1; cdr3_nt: TGTGCCAGTAGCCCGGACAGGGAAGGGTATTCACCCCTCCACTTT; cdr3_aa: CASSPDREGYSPLHF
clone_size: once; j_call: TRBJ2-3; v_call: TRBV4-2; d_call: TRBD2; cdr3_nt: TGTGCCAGCAGCCAGAGTGGGAGCGGGGCGCTTGGAGATACGCAGTATTTT; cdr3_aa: CASSQSGSGALGDTQYF